Listed below are T cell receptor beta chains from one sample, sequenced in a study of T-cell reconstitution after alpha-beta-depleted transplantation in children. TCRdb ran MiXCR on the PCR reads and lists one entry per CDR3 protein. The sample has about 980,000 distinct CDR3 sequences; 25% to 35% are singletons. The sequences come from PBMCs, mostly from graft donor cells, collected 360 days after TCRalphabeta/CD19-depleted stem cell transplant. The source is a boy under three years old who had a stem cell transplant for SCID, so the T cells may come from the graft donor. The CDR3 runs from the conserved cysteine through the conserved F or W. A D gene is named only where the DNA matches it firmly. Part of the rows lack a size; the others show once, few, many or a class for expanded clones.

J gene: TRBJ2-5; clone size: -; V gene: TRBV14; D gene: -; CDR3 protein: CASSQGHQVQETQYF; CDR3 DNA: TGTGCCAGCAGCCAAGGGCACCAAGTACAAGAGACCCAGTACTTC
J gene: TRBJ2-2; clone size: -; V gene: TRBV9; D gene: -; CDR3 protein: CASSVRGNTGELFF; CDR3 DNA: TGTGCCAGCAGTGTCCGGGGGAACACCGGGGAGCTGTTTTTT
J gene: TRBJ2-3; clone size: -; V gene: TRBV12-3/TRBV12-4; D gene: -; CDR3 protein: CASTVADTQYF; CDR3 DNA: TGTGCCAGCACCGTGGCAGATACGCAGTATTTT
J gene: TRBJ2-2; clone size: few; V gene: TRBV5-1; D gene: -; CDR3 protein: CASSLPGRSFAGELFF; CDR3 DNA: TGCGCCAGCAGCTTGCCAGGGAGGTCATTCGCCGGGGAGCTGTTTTTT
J gene: TRBJ2-7; clone size: -; V gene: TRBV20-1; D gene: TRBD1; CDR3 protein: CSASQGMYEQYF; CDR3 DNA: TGCAGTGCTTCACAGGGGATGTACGAGCAGTACTTC
J gene: TRBJ2-5; clone size: few; V gene: TRBV6-5; D gene: -; CDR3 protein: CASSYDPARQTQYF; CDR3 DNA: TGTGCCAGCAGTTATGATCCAGCGCGGCAGACCCAGTACTTC
J gene: TRBJ1-1; clone size: few; V gene: TRBV28; D gene: -; CDR3 protein: CASSSHSEAFF; CDR3 DNA: TGTGCCAGCAGTTCGCATAGTGAAGCTTTCTTT
J gene: TRBJ2-1; clone size: -; V gene: TRBV12-3/TRBV12-4; D gene: -; CDR3 protein: CASSLRAGVSDEQFF; CDR3 DNA: TGTGCCAGCAGTTTAAGGGCAGGGGTGTCTGATGAGCAGTTCTTC
J gene: TRBJ2-3; clone size: -; V gene: TRBV5-1; D gene: TRBD2; CDR3 protein: CASSFLAGYTTDTQYF; CDR3 DNA: TGCGCCAGCAGCTTCCTAGCGGGGTATACCACAGATACGCAGTATTTT
J gene: TRBJ2-1; clone size: few; V gene: TRBV6-2/TRBV6-3; D gene: -; CDR3 protein: CASSYLSSYNEQFF; CDR3 DNA: TGTGCCAGCAGTTACCTCAGCTCCTACAATGAGCAGTTCTTC
J gene: TRBJ2-3; clone size: few; V gene: TRBV4-1; D gene: TRBD2; CDR3 protein: CASSQVTAGGQDTQYF; CDR3 DNA: TGCGCCAGCAGCCAAGTCACAGCGGGGGGTCAAGATACGCAGTATTTT
J gene: TRBJ2-5; clone size: -; V gene: TRBV20-1; D gene: -; CDR3 protein: CSATRPERAIGWTQYF; CDR3 DNA: TGCAGTGCTACCCGGCCGGAGCGGGCCATAGGTTGGACCCAGTACTTC
J gene: TRBJ1-5; clone size: -; V gene: TRBV21-1; D gene: -; CDR3 protein: CASSPWTGRSNQPQHF; CDR3 DNA: TGTGCCAGCAGCCCCTGGACAGGGAGAAGCAATCAGCCCCAGCATTTT
J gene: TRBJ2-3; clone size: -; V gene: TRBV3-1; D gene: -; CDR3 protein: CASSQAGGGRQYF; CDR3 DNA: TGTGCCAGCAGCCAAGCTGGAGGGGGCAGGCAGTATTTT
J gene: TRBJ1-5; clone size: few; V gene: TRBV7-2; D gene: TRBD1; CDR3 protein: CASSMGQGSNQPQHF; CDR3 DNA: TGTGCCAGCAGCATGGGACAGGGGAGCAATCAGCCCCAGCATTTT
J gene: TRBJ2-7; clone size: -; V gene: TRBV5-1; D gene: TRBD1; CDR3 protein: CASSLGLGQAYYEQYF; CDR3 DNA: TGCGCCAGCAGCTTGGGTCTCGGACAGGCCTACTACGAGCAGTACTTC
J gene: TRBJ2-1; clone size: few; V gene: TRBV12-3/TRBV12-4; D gene: TRBD2; CDR3 protein: CASSTLAGGRGRDEQFF; CDR3 DNA: TGTGCCAGCAGTACACTAGCGGGGGGGCGCGGCAGGGATGAGCAGTTCTTC
J gene: TRBJ2-7; clone size: once; V gene: TRBV29-1; D gene: -; CDR3 protein: CSASRGLSYEQYF; CDR3 DNA: TGCAGCGCCAGCAGGGGCTTATCCTACGAGCAGTACTTC
J gene: TRBJ1-1; clone size: few; V gene: TRBV12-3/TRBV12-4; D gene: -; CDR3 protein: CASSVRPDAEAFF; CDR3 DNA: TGTGCCAGCAGTGTCCGACCGGACGCTGAAGCTTTCTTT
J gene: TRBJ2-7; clone size: -; V gene: TRBV29-1; D gene: -; CDR3 protein: CSVAVSPLYEQYF; CDR3 DNA: TGCAGCGTTGCTGTTAGTCCCCTTTACGAGCAGTACTTC
J gene: TRBJ2-5; clone size: -; V gene: TRBV5-1; D gene: -; CDR3 protein: CASCYRVDETQYF; CDR3 DNA: TGCGCCAGCTGCTACAGGGTGGATGAGACCCAGTACTTC
J gene: TRBJ2-7; clone size: many; V gene: TRBV29-1; D gene: -; CDR3 protein: CSVENRRGYEQYF; CDR3 DNA: TGCAGCGTTGAAAACCGACGGGGCTACGAGCAGTACTTC
J gene: TRBJ1-2; clone size: -; V gene: TRBV28; D gene: TRBD1; CDR3 protein: CASNLQGARGGGYTF; CDR3 DNA: TGTGCCAGCAACCTTCAGGGGGCCAGGGGAGGAGGCTACACCTTC
J gene: TRBJ2-5; clone size: few; V gene: TRBV15; D gene: TRBD1; CDR3 protein: CATSRDNTGGETQYF; CDR3 DNA: TGTGCCACCAGCAGAGATAATACAGGGGGCGAGACCCAGTACTTC
J gene: TRBJ2-2; clone size: -; V gene: TRBV12-3/TRBV12-4; D gene: -; CDR3 protein: CASSSGPLSNTGELFF; CDR3 DNA: TGTGCCAGCAGTTCGGGACCGCTTTCGAACACCGGGGAGCTGTTTTTT
J gene: TRBJ1-1; clone size: -; V gene: TRBV12-3/TRBV12-4; D gene: -; CDR3 protein: CASSFPGGEAFF; CDR3 DNA: TGTGCCAGCAGTTTCCCCGGCGGTGAAGCTTTCTTT
J gene: TRBJ1-1; clone size: -; V gene: TRBV20-1; D gene: TRBD1; CDR3 protein: CSARDREGRNTEAFF; CDR3 DNA: TGCAGTGCCCGGGACAGGGAGGGGCGGAACACTGAAGCTTTCTTT
J gene: TRBJ2-5; clone size: -; V gene: TRBV12-3/TRBV12-4; D gene: -; CDR3 protein: CASKNWAWETQYF; CDR3 DNA: TGTGCCAGCAAGAACTGGGCCTGGGAGACCCAGTACTTC
J gene: TRBJ1-2; clone size: -; V gene: TRBV29-1; D gene: TRBD1; CDR3 protein: CSAGDRVDYGYTF; CDR3 DNA: TGCAGCGCCGGGGACAGGGTGGACTATGGCTACACCTTC
J gene: TRBJ2-5; clone size: once; V gene: TRBV18; D gene: -; CDR3 protein: CASSPGTPNQETQYF; CDR3 DNA: TGTGCCAGCTCACCCGGGACACCCAACCAAGAGACCCAGTACTTC
J gene: TRBJ2-3; clone size: many; V gene: TRBV5-1; D gene: -; CDR3 protein: CASSFGGADTQYF; CDR3 DNA: TGCGCCAGCAGCTTTGGTGGAGCTGATACGCAGTATTTT
J gene: TRBJ1-3; clone size: few; V gene: TRBV7-3; D gene: TRBD1; CDR3 protein: CASSTGPRGQVGNTIYF; CDR3 DNA: TGTGCCAGCAGCACAGGGCCCAGGGGGCAAGTAGGAAACACCATATATTTT
J gene: TRBJ1-2; clone size: -; V gene: TRBV20-1; D gene: -; CDR3 protein: CSAREGGNYGYTF; CDR3 DNA: TGCAGTGCTAGAGAGGGCGGGAACTATGGCTACACCTTC
J gene: TRBJ2-1; clone size: -; V gene: TRBV25-1; D gene: -; CDR3 protein: CASSDPRDASSYNEQFF; CDR3 DNA: TGTGCCAGCAGTGATCCCCGGGACGCAAGCTCCTACAATGAGCAGTTCTTC
J gene: TRBJ2-1; clone size: few; V gene: TRBV28; D gene: TRBD2; CDR3 protein: CASSTGTSGGKYNEQFF; CDR3 DNA: TGTGCCAGCAGCACCGGGACTAGCGGGGGCAAATACAATGAGCAGTTCTTC
J gene: TRBJ2-1; clone size: -; V gene: TRBV14; D gene: -; CDR3 protein: CASSQDTAIADHNEQFF; CDR3 DNA: TGTGCCAGCAGCCAAGATACTGCAATAGCGGATCACAATGAGCAGTTCTTC
J gene: TRBJ2-3; clone size: few; V gene: TRBV12-3/TRBV12-4; D gene: -; CDR3 protein: CASSLEWGSTDTQYF; CDR3 DNA: TGTGCCAGCAGTTTAGAATGGGGGAGCACAGATACGCAGTATTTT
J gene: TRBJ2-3; clone size: -; V gene: TRBV7-2; D gene: -; CDR3 protein: CASSQHGGRADTQYF; CDR3 DNA: TGTGCCAGCAGCCAACATGGGGGAAGAGCAGATACGCAGTATTTT
J gene: TRBJ2-7; clone size: -; V gene: TRBV20-1; D gene: TRBD1; CDR3 protein: CSARGDRGRGFTSYEQYF; CDR3 DNA: TGCAGTGCTAGGGGGGACAGGGGGCGCGGCTTCACCAGCTACGAGCAGTACTTC
J gene: TRBJ2-3; clone size: few; V gene: TRBV24-1; D gene: -; CDR3 protein: CATSDNTGSSTDTQYF; CDR3 DNA: TGTGCCACCAGTGATAACACAGGGTCTAGCACAGATACGCAGTATTTT
J gene: TRBJ2-6; clone size: -; V gene: TRBV27; D gene: -; CDR3 protein: CASRPMSVTSGANVLTF; CDR3 DNA: TGTGCCAGCCGTCCTATGTCCGTCACCTCTGGGGCCAACGTCCTGACTTTC
J gene: TRBJ2-3; clone size: many; V gene: TRBV20-1; D gene: -; CDR3 protein: CSARDASTDTQYF; CDR3 DNA: TGCAGTGCTAGAGATGCGAGCACAGATACGCAGTATTTT
J gene: TRBJ2-1; clone size: -; V gene: TRBV12-3/TRBV12-4; D gene: TRBD2; CDR3 protein: CASSLAGQQFF; CDR3 DNA: TGTGCCAGCAGTCTAGCGGGACAACAGTTCTTC
J gene: TRBJ2-3; clone size: few; V gene: TRBV12-3/TRBV12-4; D gene: TRBD2; CDR3 protein: CASSTRGLTDTQYF; CDR3 DNA: TGTGCCAGCAGTACGCGGGGGTTGACAGATACGCAGTATTTT
J gene: TRBJ1-4; clone size: few; V gene: TRBV27; D gene: -; CDR3 protein: CASSSGGRLNEKLFF; CDR3 DNA: TGTGCCAGCAGTTCCGGGGGACGGCTTAATGAAAAACTGTTTTTT
J gene: TRBJ2-3; clone size: -; V gene: TRBV7-4; D gene: TRBD2; CDR3 protein: CASSRGGTSGSTDTQYF; CDR3 DNA: TGTGCCAGCAGCCGGGGGGGGACTAGCGGGAGCACAGATACGCAGTATTTT
J gene: TRBJ1-1; clone size: few; V gene: TRBV5-1; D gene: TRBD1; CDR3 protein: CASSLARQGMNTEAFF; CDR3 DNA: TGCGCCAGCAGCTTGGCTAGACAGGGGATGAACACTGAAGCTTTCTTT
J gene: TRBJ2-3; clone size: many; V gene: TRBV9; D gene: -; CDR3 protein: CASSVVSGTDTQYF; CDR3 DNA: TGTGCCAGCAGCGTAGTTTCTGGCACAGATACGCAGTATTTT
J gene: TRBJ2-6; clone size: -; V gene: TRBV12-3/TRBV12-4; D gene: -; CDR3 protein: CASSLGTAPGANVLTF; CDR3 DNA: TGTGCCAGCAGTTTAGGCACAGCCCCTGGGGCCAACGTCCTGACTTTC
J gene: TRBJ2-1; clone size: -; V gene: TRBV20-1; D gene: -; CDR3 protein: CSASQGWRYNEQFF; CDR3 DNA: TGCAGTGCTAGTCAGGGATGGAGATACAATGAGCAGTTCTTC
J gene: TRBJ2-1; clone size: -; V gene: TRBV7-6; D gene: -; CDR3 protein: CASSPPESYEQFF; CDR3 DNA: TGTGCCAGCAGCCCACCTGAGAGCTATGAGCAGTTCTTC
J gene: TRBJ2-7; clone size: few; V gene: TRBV4-1; D gene: TRBD1; CDR3 protein: CASSRRDRDYEQYF; CDR3 DNA: TGCGCCAGCAGCCGCCGGGACAGGGACTACGAGCAGTACTTC
J gene: TRBJ2-1; clone size: few; V gene: TRBV4-1; D gene: -; CDR3 protein: CASSQAELPYNEQFF; CDR3 DNA: TGCGCCAGCAGCCAGGCCGAGCTCCCATACAATGAGCAGTTCTTC
J gene: TRBJ2-5; clone size: -; V gene: TRBV29-1; D gene: TRBD1; CDR3 protein: CSVREQGMGETQYF; CDR3 DNA: TGCAGCGTCCGAGAACAGGGGATGGGAGAGACCCAGTACTTC
J gene: TRBJ2-3; clone size: -; V gene: TRBV4-3; D gene: TRBD1; CDR3 protein: CASSQFLTGESTDTQYF; CDR3 DNA: TGCGCCAGCAGCCAATTTCTCACAGGGGAATCAACAGATACGCAGTATTTT
J gene: TRBJ2-5; clone size: -; V gene: TRBV5-1; D gene: TRBD2; CDR3 protein: CASSSFWGGQQETQYF; CDR3 DNA: TGCGCCAGCAGCTCGTTCTGGGGGGGTCAACAAGAGACCCAGTACTTC
J gene: TRBJ2-7; clone size: -; V gene: TRBV5-1; D gene: -; CDR3 protein: CASSLAAGSLYEQYF; CDR3 DNA: TGCGCCAGCAGCTTGGCAGCAGGGTCCCTCTACGAGCAGTACTTC
J gene: TRBJ1-1; clone size: few; V gene: TRBV5-1; D gene: TRBD1; CDR3 protein: CASSAQGQVNTEAFF; CDR3 DNA: TGCGCCAGCAGCGCCCAAGGACAGGTGAACACTGAAGCTTTCTTT
J gene: TRBJ2-3; clone size: few; V gene: TRBV28; D gene: -; CDR3 protein: CASSLFAQGADTQYF; CDR3 DNA: TGTGCCAGCAGTTTATTTGCTCAGGGAGCAGATACGCAGTATTTT